Below are 12 T cell receptor beta chains sequenced from a single sample in a study of T cells in women clearing cervical HPV infection. Clones were sequenced by immunoSEQ multiplex PCR, and TCRdb holds only the in-frame ones, with some missing. Here the sample table reports about 36,000 clones. The sample consisted of blood buffy coat. These receptor sequences come from a woman between 18 and 69 years old with a cervical HPV16 infection that either progressed to CIN3+ or cleared (not recorded which).

Worth noting for this clone: The CDR3 end lies 3 residues beyond the end of the read and is filled in from the germline J gene. This sequence joins TRBV18 and TRBJ1-2, with D maybe TRBD1 (5 bases). CDR3 length: 14 residues. Trimming removed 1 base from V and 6 bases from J, with 12 bases in between. Per germline, CDR1 KGHSH and CDR2 LQKENI. The CDR3 DNA, read in part, is TGTGCCAGCTCACCACTGGGAGGGGCGGATGGC. The encoded protein is CASSPLGGADG. The full CDR3 reads CASSPLGGADGYTF.

As concerns this clone: The read is 3 residues too short to cover the CDR3 end, so that end is filled in from the germline J gene. The V gene is TRBV7-2, the J gene TRBJ1-1; no definite D call. The CDR3 is 15 residues long. Per the germline V gene, CDR1 is SGHTA and CDR2 is FQGNSA. The V end was cut by 0 bases, the J end by 4 bases, with 12 bases between. CDR3 amino acids: CASSLAYLATTEAFF. Incomplete CDR3 DNA: TGTGCCAGCAGCTTAGCGTACCTAGCCACCACTGAA. The full variable domain, rest sourced from reference TRBV7-2 and TRBJ1-1, is GAGVSQSPSNKVTEKGKDVELRCDPISGHTALYWYRQSLGQGLEFLIYFQGNSAPDKSGLPSDRFSAERTGGSVSTLTIQRTQQEDSAVYLCASSLAYLATTEAFFGQGTRLTVV.

About this clone itself: The CDR3 end lies 3 residues beyond the end of the read and is filled in from the germline J gene. The J gene is TRBJ2-3, the V gene TRBV6-2 or TRBV6-3; no definite D call. CDR1 and CDR2 (germline): MNHEY, SVGEGT. V was pared by 4 bases and J by 6 bases, with 5 bases between. The CDR3 is 11 amino acids. CDR3 DNA (partial): TGTGCCAGCAGTTTTAGTGATACG. Translation: CASSFSDT. The entire CDR3 protein is CASSFSDTQYF.

Of note for this clone: The read falls 3 residues short of the CDR3 end, and the missing part is taken from the germline J gene. V and J are TRBV18 and TRBJ2-7; 10 nucleotides align to TRBD1. The V segment lost 3 bases and the J segment 6 bases; nucleotides outside the gene matches: 5. Germline V gene data show CDR1 as KGHSH and CDR2 as LQKENI. The CDR3 sequence is 14 residues long. CDR3 region: CASSPGQGRREQYF. The part of the CDR3 DNA that was read is TGTGCCAGCTCACCGGGACAGGGGCGTCGCGAG.

Comments on this clone: One end of the junction fails to match germline, which may point to a read error. Read sequence stops 3 residues before the CDR3 end, and the germline J gene provides the missing end. This chain uses TRBV4-2 with TRBJ2-4, with a possible D match to TRBD2 (5 bases). The CDR3 runs 17 residues. Germline CDR1 and CDR2: LGHNA and YNFKEQ. CDR3 sequence: CASSPKEAVLAKNIQYF. CDR3 DNA, as far as it was read: TGCGCCAGCAGCCCCAAGGAAGCGGTTCTAGCCAAAAACATT.

On this clone itself: The read terminates 3 residues before the CDR3 end, so the remaining end is supplied by the germline J gene. The chain is built from TRBV11-3 and TRBJ2-7; tentatively, D is TRBD1 (7 bases). V lost 6 bases and J 3 bases, leaving 12 bases between the germline ends. This CDR3 comprises 13 residues. In germline, CDR1 is SGHNT, CDR2 YENEEA. The DNA read from the CDR3 is TGTGCCAGCAGTCAGGGGGGAAACTACGAG. As protein: CASSQGGNYE. The whole CDR3 sequence is CASSQGGNYEQYF.

As for this clone: The read ends 3 residues before the CDR3 terminus; that terminus is restored from the germline J gene. The chain employs TRBV7-6 and TRBJ1-1; TRBD1 might be the D (5 bases). Trimming cost V 2 bases and J 3 bases, with 13 bases left between them. The CDR3 sequence is 15 residues long. The germline CDR1 and CDR2 sequences are SGHVS and FNYEAQ. CDR3 DNA (partial): TGTGCCAGCAGCTTAAGGATTCAGGGATACACTGAA. This translates into CASSLRIQGYTE. The full CDR3 protein is CASSLRIQGYTEAFF.

The CDR3 DNA, read in part, is TGTGCCAGCAGTTTTAACAGGGGCGTTGGGGAGACC. It translates to CASSFNRGVGET. The whole CDR3 region reads CASSFNRGVGETQYF. The V gene is TRBV12-3 or TRBV12-4, the J gene TRBJ2-5; 7 bases are a match to TRBD1. From the germline J gene comes the end of the CDR3, since the read stops 3 residues before it. The CDR3 consists of 15 residues. V lost 3 bases and J lost 5; bases outside the gene matches: 9.

As for this clone: The read gets to within 3 residues of the CDR3 end, and the germline J gene fills in the rest. The chain combines TRBV29-1 with TRBJ2-5; 9 bases fit TRBD1. Trimming removed 5 bases from V and 2 bases from J; junction bases left unmatched: 3. This CDR3 contains 13 residues. Per the germline V gene, CDR1 is SQVTM and CDR2 is ANQGSEA. The CDR3: CSVTGTGQETQYF. The CDR3 bases that were read are TGCAGCGTTACCGGGACAGGGCAAGAGACC.

On this clone itself: Read sequence stops 3 residues before the CDR3 end, and the germline J gene provides the missing end. The J gene is TRBJ2-3, the V gene TRBV20-1; weak D call: TRBD1 (5 bases). Germline V CDR1 and CDR2: DFQATT, SNEGSKA (reference sequence). The CDR3 loop spans 16 amino acids. V gave up 1 base and J gave up 6 bases, with 20 bases separating them. CDR3 sequence: CSARGVWQGSRDTQYF. The sequenced CDR3 bases are TGCAGTGCTAGAGGAGTTTGGCAGGGTTCGCGGGATACG.

In regard to this clone: The read falls 3 residues short of the CDR3 end, and the missing part is taken from the germline J gene. The chain carries TRBV20-1 and TRBJ2-5; 7 bases map to TRBD1. The CDR3 has 15 residues. The V gene's germline CDR1 is DFQATT and CDR2 SNEGSKA (reference sequence). After removal of 3 bases from V and 2 bases from J, the junction contained 9 bases not matched to a gene. The CDR3 protein is CSARPAQGEQETQYF. The sequenced CDR3 bases are TGCAGTGCTAGGCCTGCGCAGGGGGAACAAGAGACC.

As regards this clone: One junction end does not reproduce the germline sequence, and a read error may be involved. The read halts 3 residues ahead of the CDR3 end, with the missing end drawn from the germline J gene. The chain employs TRBV4-2 and TRBJ2-1; 11 bases match TRBD2. The CDR3 consists of 17 residues. Germline V CDR1 and CDR2: LGHNA, YNFKEQ. The CDR3 DNA, read in part, is TGCGCCAGCAGCCAATTCGCTAGCGGGGGGACCAACAATGAG. Translated: CASSQFASGGTNNE. The whole CDR3 protein reads CASSQFASGGTNNEQFF.